This T cell receptor (beta chain) was identified during a study of blood T cell dynamics during melanoma immunotherapy. This clone was counted only a few times. Some clones are missing from TCRdb's copy, which holds only in-frame ones; the method was immunoSEQ multiplex PCR. Of about 7,000 clones listed, around 83% are singletons. This sample's time point: week 3, after first cycle of checkpoint inhibitor. The CDR3 contains 15 residues. Trimming stripped 5 bases from V and 3 bases from J, with 16 bases between. Germline loops: CDR1 MNHGY, CDR2 SVAAGI. The source is a human donor with melanoma. Some clones in this sample may be carry-over from other donors' samples. The rearrangement links TRBV6-9 to TRBJ2-5; D may correspond to TRBD1 or TRBD2 (6 bases each). The sequencing used blood, collected from a patient treated with checkpoint blockade. The CDR3 protein is CASSRRGRDKETQYF. CDR3 nucleotides: TGTGCCAGCAGTAGGAGGGGAAGGGACAAAGAGACCCAGTACTTC.